This T cell receptor beta chain was recorded in a study of identical twins. Using its own MiXCR run on the 5' RACE reads, TCRdb lists one record per CDR3 protein. In the table there are a few hundred thousand distinct CDR3 sequences, around 9% of which are singletons. This CDR3 comprises 16 residues. Germline CDR1 SGHNT, CDR2 YENEEA. V lost 7 bases and J 7 bases, leaving 22 bases between the germline ends. The chain links TRBV11-3 to TRBJ2-2; either TRBD1 or TRBD2 may supply D (5 bases each). This receptor was taken from a woman aged 45-59 years in good health. Sequencing used naive T cells sorted from blood. The CDR3 protein is CASTIEGPVNHGELFF. CDR3 DNA sequence: TGTGCCAGCACCATAGAGGGGCCGGTAAATCACGGGGAGCTGTTTTTT.